The source of this TCR beta chain is a study of T cells in Graves' hyperthyroidism and ophthalmopathy. The germline CDR1 and CDR2 sequences are SGHRS and YFSETQ. The J segment lost 5 bases and the V segment lost 3 bases, leaving 10 bases of the junction unmatched. This CDR3 comprises 15 residues. RNA transcripts served as the template for amplifying TCR beta CDR3 regions. With the HTBI primer set, the TCR CDR3 went through a first round of RT-PCR. TCRdb ran MiXCR on the multiplex PCR reads and lists one entry per CDR3 protein. The sample consists of about 370,000 distinct CDR3 sequences, 13% to 15% of them appearing once. This clonotype was counted ten times or more. Its antigen is as yet unknown. Regarding the study as a whole: The authors' 13 V-J model separated ophthalmopathy from stable hyperthyroidism. The model made its ophthalmopathy prediction, and onset followed a median 6.5 months later.

The study left out patients who had uncontrolled infection, other autoimmune disease, pregnancy or lactation. Out of approximately 9.9 ml of fresh peripheral blood came the PBMCs. The chain employs TRBV5-1 and TRBJ2-5; TRBD2 agrees at 7 bases. The source is a woman aged 55-69 years with Graves' ophthalmopathy. Sample: blood. Written as DNA, the CDR3 is TGCGCCAGCAGCTGGTCGGCTAGCGGTACGGAGACCCAGTACTTC. The encoded protein is CASSWSASGTETQYF. The variable domain in full, completed from reference TRBV5-1 and TRBJ2-5, reads KAGVTQTPRYLIKTRGQQVTLSCSPISGHRSVSWYQQTPGQGLQFLFEYFSETQRNKGNFPGRFSGRQFSNSRSEMNVSTLELGDSALYLCASSWSASGTETQYFGPGTRLLVL.